This TCR beta chain originates from a study of CD8 T cells in Susac syndrome. Unmatched junction bases numbered 9, after V lost 4 bases and J lost 7 bases. Germline V gives CDR1 SGHDT, CDR2 YYEEEE. This CDR3 has 15 amino acids. Random hexamers primed reverse transcription of roughly 0.5 to 1 ug RNA. Across 54 Vbeta and 13 Jbeta, TCR beta CDR3 was amplified with immunoSEQ multiplex PCR. TCRdb processed the immunoSEQ multiplex PCR reads anew with MiXCR; each CDR3 protein has one entry. The repertoire includes some 200,000 distinct CDR3 sequences, about 94% of them detected once, and about 0.1% sits in the top ten. TCR beta from blood CD8+ and CD4+ T cells was sequenced.

This receptor was obtained from a human donor in good health. The chain links TRBV5-6 to TRBJ2-1, with 9 bases that match TRBD1. What was sequenced was CD4+ T cells from PBMCs. This CDR3 reads CASSVTGQGRNEQFF. CDR3 in DNA: TGTGCCAGCAGCGTAACGGGACAGGGTAGGAATGAGCAGTTCTTC.